Below are 9 T cell receptor beta chains sequenced from a single sample in a study of blood T cell repertoires in COVID-19. Produced via immunoSEQ multiplex PCR; TCRdb's table is partial and in-frame only. The top ten clones hold 2.5% to 3% of a sample with about 150,000 clones, approximately 86% of them seen once. Sequencing input: peripheral blood. These receptors were taken from a woman of 80 years or more with COVID-19, enrolled during active disease.

J is TRBJ2-1 and V is TRBV27; TRBD2 is a possible D gene (5 bases). The CDR3 is 11 amino acids. Germline V lookup: CDR1 MNHEY, CDR2 SMNVEV (reference sequence). V was trimmed by 6 bases and J by 12 bases, leaving 12 bases between them. CDR3 amino acids: CASRAARVQFF. CDR3 bases: TGTGCCAGCAGAGCGGCCCGTGTGCAGTTCTTC.

The V call is TRBV7-3, the J call TRBJ1-2; 7 positions match TRBD1. CDR3 length: 15 residues. The V gene end was trimmed by 0 bases and the J gene end by 6 bases; junction bases not matched to a gene: 7. CDR1 is SGHTA, CDR2 FQGTGA, per germline. The CDR3 DNA sequence: TGTGCCAGCAGCTTAACCCCCGACAGGGTCGATGGCTACACCTTC. Translated, it gives CASSLTPDRVDGYTF.

The J gene is TRBJ2-6, the V gene TRBV7-9; the match to TRBD1 covers 12 bases. Germline V gives CDR1 SEHNR, CDR2 FQNEAQ (reference sequence). V was pared by 5 bases and J by 3 bases, with 8 bases of the junction left unmatched. The CDR3 totals 18 residues. Written as DNA, the CDR3 is TGTGCCAGCAGCCCTTGGGGGACAGGGGGCGTTGGGGCCAACGTCCTGACTTTC. Translating gives CASSPWGTGGVGANVLTF.

The chain joins TRBV9 to TRBJ2-7; 7 bases align to TRBD1. CDR1 is SGDLS and CDR2 is YYNGEE in the germline V gene. Trimming at V came to 3 bases and at J to 5 bases, leaving 5 bases not matched to a gene. There are 13 residues in the CDR3. CDR3 sequence reads: CASSEQGWDEQYF. The CDR3 DNA sequence: TGTGCCAGCAGCGAACAGGGGTGGGACGAGCAGTACTTC.

The sample holds one count of this clone. This chain joins TRBV5-1 and TRBJ2-3; D is uncertain. Germline CDR1 SGHRS, CDR2 YFSETQ. The V gene lost 4 bases and the J gene lost 0 bases, with 15 bases spanning the gap. The CDR3 is 16 amino acids. The CDR3, as DNA: TGCGCCAGCAGCCTTACTACCACTCCTAGCACAGATACGCAGTATTTT. It yields the protein CASSLTTTPSTDTQYF.

About this clone: The same CDR3 is also encoded by other DNA sequences in this sample. V is TRBV6-1 and J is TRBJ2-5; D gene uncertain. The CDR3 consists of 12 residues. Trimming cost V 2 bases and J 4 bases, with 5 bases left between them. In germline, CDR1 is MNHNS, CDR2 SASEGT. This CDR3 reads CASSERGETQYF. CDR3 DNA: TGTGCCAGCAGTGAAAGAGGAGAGACCCAGTACTTC.

This sequence joins TRBV4-3 and TRBJ2-2; 9 bases are a match to TRBD1. V was clipped by 1 base and J by 4 bases; unmatched bases: 7. Germline CDR1 LGHNA, CDR2 YSLEER. The CDR3 has 17 residues. DNA of the CDR3: TGCGCCAGCAGCCAAGCCCTACAGGGGGCGCGCACCGGGGAGCTGTTTTTT. Residues: CASSQALQGARTGELFF.

The chain employs TRBV18 and TRBJ2-7, with a possible D match to TRBD1 (5 bases). Germline CDR1 KGHSH, CDR2 LQKENI. V shed 2 bases and J shed 5 bases, with 22 bases lying between them. The CDR3 spans 17 residues. CDR3 in DNA: TGTGCCAGCTCACCAATGAGGCACCTAGGGGTTGGCGACGAGCAGTACTTC. Translated, it gives CASSPMRHLGVGDEQYF.

The CDR3, as DNA: TGTGCCAGCAGTTACAGACTAGCCCACTACGAGCAGTACTTC. Translated: CASSYRLAHYEQYF. The chain is built from TRBV6-2 or TRBV6-3 and TRBJ2-7, with 7 nucleotides matching TRBD2. The V segment lost 2 bases and the J segment 3 bases; nucleotides outside the gene matches: 4. Germline CDR1 reads MNHEY; CDR2 reads SVGEGT. This CDR3 region has 14 residues.